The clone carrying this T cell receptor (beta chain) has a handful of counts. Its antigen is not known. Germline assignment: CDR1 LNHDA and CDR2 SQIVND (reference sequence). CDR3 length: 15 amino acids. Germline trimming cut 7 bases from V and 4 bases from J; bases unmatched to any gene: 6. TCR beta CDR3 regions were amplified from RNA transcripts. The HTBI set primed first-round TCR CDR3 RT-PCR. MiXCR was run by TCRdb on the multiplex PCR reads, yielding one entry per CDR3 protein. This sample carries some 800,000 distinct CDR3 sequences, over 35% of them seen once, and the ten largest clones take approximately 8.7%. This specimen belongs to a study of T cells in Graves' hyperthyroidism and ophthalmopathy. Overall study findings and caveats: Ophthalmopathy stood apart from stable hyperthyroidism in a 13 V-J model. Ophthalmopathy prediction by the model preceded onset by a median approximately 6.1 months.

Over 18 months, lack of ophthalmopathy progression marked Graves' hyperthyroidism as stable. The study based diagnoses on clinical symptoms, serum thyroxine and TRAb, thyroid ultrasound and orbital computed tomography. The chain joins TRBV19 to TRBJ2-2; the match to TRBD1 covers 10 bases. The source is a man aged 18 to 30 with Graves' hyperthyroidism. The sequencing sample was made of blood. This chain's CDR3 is CASTLTGGGTGELFF. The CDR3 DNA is TGTGCCAGTACCCTGACAGGGGGCGGCACCGGGGAGCTGTTTTTT.